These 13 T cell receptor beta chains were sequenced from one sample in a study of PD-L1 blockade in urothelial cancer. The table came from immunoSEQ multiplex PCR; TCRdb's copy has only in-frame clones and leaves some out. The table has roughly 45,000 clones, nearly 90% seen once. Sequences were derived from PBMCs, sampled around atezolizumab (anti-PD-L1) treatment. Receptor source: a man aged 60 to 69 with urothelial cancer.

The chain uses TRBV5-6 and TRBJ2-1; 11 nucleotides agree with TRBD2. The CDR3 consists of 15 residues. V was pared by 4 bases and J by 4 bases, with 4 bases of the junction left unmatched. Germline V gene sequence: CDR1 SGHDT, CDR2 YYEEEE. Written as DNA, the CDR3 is TGTGCCAGCAGCGCGGGACTAGCGGCATACAATGAGCAGTTCTTC. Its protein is CASSAGLAAYNEQFF.

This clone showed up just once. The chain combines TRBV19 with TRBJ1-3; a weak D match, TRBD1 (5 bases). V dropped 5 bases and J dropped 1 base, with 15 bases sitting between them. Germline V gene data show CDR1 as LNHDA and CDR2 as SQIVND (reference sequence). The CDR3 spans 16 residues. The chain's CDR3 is CASSSGRVDSGNTIYF. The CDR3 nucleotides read TGTGCCAGTAGTTCCGGCAGGGTGGATTCTGGAAACACCATATATTTT.

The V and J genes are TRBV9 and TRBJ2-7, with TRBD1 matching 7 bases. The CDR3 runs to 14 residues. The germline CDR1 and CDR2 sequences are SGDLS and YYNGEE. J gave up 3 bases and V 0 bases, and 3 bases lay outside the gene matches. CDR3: CASSVGQGDYEQYF. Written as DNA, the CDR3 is TGTGCCAGCAGCGTAGGGCAGGGGGACTACGAGCAGTACTTC.

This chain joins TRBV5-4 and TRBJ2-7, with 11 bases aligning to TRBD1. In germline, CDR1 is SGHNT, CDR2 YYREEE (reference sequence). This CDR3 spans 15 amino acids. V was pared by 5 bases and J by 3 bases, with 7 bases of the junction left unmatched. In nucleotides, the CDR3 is TGTGCCAGCAGGCCTGGGACAGGGGGTTTCTACGAGCAGTACTTC. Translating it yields CASRPGTGGFYEQYF. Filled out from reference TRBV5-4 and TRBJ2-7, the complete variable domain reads ETGVTQSPTHLIKTRGQQVTLRCSSQSGHNTVSWYQQALGQGPQFIFQYYREEENGRGNFPPRFSGLQFPNYSSELNVNALELDDSALYLCASRPGTGGFYEQYFGPGTRLTVT.

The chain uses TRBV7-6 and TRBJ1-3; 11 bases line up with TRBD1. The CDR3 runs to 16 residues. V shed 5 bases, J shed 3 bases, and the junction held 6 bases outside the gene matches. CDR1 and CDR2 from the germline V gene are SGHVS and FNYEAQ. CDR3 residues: CASSLDRGLRGNTIYF. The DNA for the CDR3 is TGTGCCAGCAGCCTGGACAGGGGGCTACGTGGAAACACCATATATTTT.

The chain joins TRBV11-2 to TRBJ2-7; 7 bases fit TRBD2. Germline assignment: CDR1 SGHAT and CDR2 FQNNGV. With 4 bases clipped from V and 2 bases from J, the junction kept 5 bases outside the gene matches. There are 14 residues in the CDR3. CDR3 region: CASSSRDYPYEQYF. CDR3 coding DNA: TGTGCCAGCAGCTCACGGGACTACCCCTACGAGCAGTACTTC.

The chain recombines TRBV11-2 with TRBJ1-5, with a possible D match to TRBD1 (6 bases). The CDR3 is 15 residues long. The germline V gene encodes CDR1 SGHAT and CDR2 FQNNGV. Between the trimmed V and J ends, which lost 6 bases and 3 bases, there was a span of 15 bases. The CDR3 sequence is CASRKGGADNQPQHF. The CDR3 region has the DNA TGTGCCAGCAGGAAAGGGGGGGCGGACAATCAGCCCCAGCATTTT.

CDR3 amino acids: CASSLGQGGNSPLHF. CDR3 DNA: TGTGCCAGCAGCCTGGGACAGGGCGGCAATTCACCCCTCCACTTT. The chain uses TRBV7-6 and TRBJ1-6, with 9 bases identical to TRBD1. Germline CDR1 reads SGHVS; CDR2 reads FNYEAQ. The CDR3 runs 15 residues. Trimming at V came to 5 bases and at J to 7 bases, leaving 6 bases not matched to a gene.

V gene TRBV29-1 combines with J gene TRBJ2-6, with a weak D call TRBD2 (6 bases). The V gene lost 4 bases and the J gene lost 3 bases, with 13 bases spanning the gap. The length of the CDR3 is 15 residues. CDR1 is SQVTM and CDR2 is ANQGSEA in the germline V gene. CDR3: CSVGWGRHGANVLTF. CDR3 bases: TGCAGCGTTGGTTGGGGGAGGCATGGGGCCAACGTCCTGACTTTC.

The CDR3 DNA is TGCGCCAGCAGCTTGGAGGGGGTGAGCTCCTACGAGCAGTACTTC. This gives the protein CASSLEGVSSYEQYF. This chain uses TRBV5-1 with TRBJ2-7; tentative D call: TRBD1 (6 bases). From germline, CDR1 is SGHRS and CDR2 YFSETQ. V was cut by 0 bases and J by 0 bases, with 10 bases left in between. This CDR3 region has 15 residues.

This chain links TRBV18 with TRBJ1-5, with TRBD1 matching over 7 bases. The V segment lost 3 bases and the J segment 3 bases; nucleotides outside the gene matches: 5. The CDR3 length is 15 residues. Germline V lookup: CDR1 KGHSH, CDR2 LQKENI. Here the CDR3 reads CASSPTQGDNQPQHF. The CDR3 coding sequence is TGTGCCAGCTCACCTACCCAGGGGGACAATCAGCCCCAGCATTTT.

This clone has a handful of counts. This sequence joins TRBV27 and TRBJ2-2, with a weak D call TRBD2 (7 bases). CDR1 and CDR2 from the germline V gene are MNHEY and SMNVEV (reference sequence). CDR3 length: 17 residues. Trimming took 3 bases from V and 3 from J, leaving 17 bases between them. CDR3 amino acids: CASSFGTGGADTGELFF. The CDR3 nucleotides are TGTGCCAGCAGTTTCGGGACTGGGGGGGCGGACACCGGGGAGCTGTTTTTT.

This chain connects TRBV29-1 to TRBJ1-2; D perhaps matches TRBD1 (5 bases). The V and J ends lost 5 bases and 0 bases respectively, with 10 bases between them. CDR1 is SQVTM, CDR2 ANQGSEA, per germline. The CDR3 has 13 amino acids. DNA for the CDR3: TGCAGCGTTCATACAGGAGCTAACTATGGCTACACCTTC. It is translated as CSVHTGANYGYTF.